One and the same sample provided the 5 T cell receptor beta chains below, sequenced in a study of blood T cell repertoires in COVID-19. Method: immunoSEQ multiplex PCR; TCRdb's copy keeps in-frame clones and lacks some. The profile shows some 100,000 clones, around nine tenths of them singletons. Sequenced sample: peripheral blood. Receptors were obtained from a woman aged 70-85 years with acute or convalescent COVID-19.

The rearrangement links TRBV18 to TRBJ2-2, with 9 bases aligning to TRBD2. The V gene end was trimmed by 8 bases and the J gene end by 5 bases; junction bases not matched to a gene: 12. Germline values: CDR1 KGHSH, CDR2 LQKENI. This CDR3 is 16 amino acids long. CDR3 amino acids: CASPQYSGSRTGELFF. CDR3 in DNA: TGTGCCAGCCCCCAATATAGCGGGAGTAGGACCGGGGAGCTGTTTTTT. The full variable domain, its missing parts supplied by reference TRBV18 and TRBJ2-2, is NAGVMQNPRHLVRRRGQEARLRCSPMKGHSHVYWYRQLPEEGLKFMVYLQKENIIDESGMPKERFSAEFPKEGPSILRIQQVVRGDSAAYFCASPQYSGSRTGELFFGEGSRLTVL.

V usage is TRBV11-2 and J usage is TRBJ2-1; D perhaps matches TRBD1 (5 bases). The CDR3 is made up of 16 amino acids. From germline, CDR1 is SGHAT and CDR2 FQNNGV. V lost 3 bases to trimming and J lost 8 bases, with 20 bases between them. CDR3 DNA sequence: TGTGCCAGCAGCTTCTCTAGGCAGGGTCGGAACTATGAGCAGTTCTTC. Protein: CASSFSRQGRNYEQFF.

This clone was recorded only once. The rearrangement uses TRBV5-8 and TRBJ2-2; a possible D gene is TRBD1 (6 bases). Germline CDR1 SGHTS, CDR2 YDEGEE. The CDR3 runs 17 residues. The V gene lost 0 bases and the J gene lost 1 base, with 13 bases spanning the gap. The DNA of the CDR3 is TGTGCCAGCAGCTTGGCCGTACAGGGCCTGAACACCGGGGAGCTGTTTTTT. It translates to CASSLAVQGLNTGELFF.

The chain carries TRBV6-6 and TRBJ1-2; D call uncertain. This CDR3 is 13 amino acids long. The V gene lost 4 bases and the J gene lost 2 bases, with 8 bases spanning the gap. Germline-derived CDR1 and CDR2 are MNHNY and SVGAGI (reference sequence). CDR3 nucleotides: TGTGCCAGCAGTTTAGATCCAAACTATGGCTACACCTTC. Translating it yields CASSLDPNYGYTF.

V is TRBV2 and J is TRBJ1-1; D is undetermined. Trimming pared 4 bases from V and 5 bases from J, leaving 14 bases between. This CDR3 spans 14 amino acids. Germline V gene sequence: CDR1 SNHLY, CDR2 FYNNEI. The CDR3 reads CASSGGRSYTEAFF. CDR3 sequence (DNA): TGTGCCAGCAGTGGAGGGAGATCGTATACTGAAGCTTTCTTT.